The 10 T cell receptor beta chains reported below all come from one sample, sequenced in a study of blood T cell repertoires in COVID-19 (dated by TCRdb to between 2020 and 2021). The library came from the immunoSEQ multiplex PCR assay. Sourced from immuneACCESS, this table was stored by TCRdb with only in-frame sequences that have V and J called. A share of the clones is absent; for the studies checked, an unresolved V gene accounts for under half, and the remainder has no known explanation. The sample table records 5,700 or so clones; 80% to 85% of these occur just once. About 8.2% of the sample is in the top ten clones. Input material: peripheral blood. All receptors derive from a human donor with active COVID-19. The donor label of this sample is uncertain.

The chain carries TRBV10-3 and TRBJ2-1, with D possibly matching TRBD2 (6 bases). Trimming pared 6 bases from V and 3 bases from J, leaving 12 bases between. The CDR3 is 14 amino acids. The germline gives CDR1 ENHRY, CDR2 SYGVKD. The CDR3, as DNA: TGTGCCATCAGCCGGGACTCTTTCTACAATGAGCAGTTCTTC. Translating it yields CAISRDSFYNEQFF.

This clone has a handful of counts. The chain couples TRBV10-3 to TRBJ1-1; 12 bases agree with TRBD1. The CDR3 has 14 amino acids. V was clipped by 10 bases and J by 0 bases; unmatched bases: 3. The V gene's germline CDR1 is ENHRY and CDR2 SYGVKD. The CDR3 here is CATRDRGLNTEAFF. In nucleotides, the CDR3 is TGTGCCACCCGGGACAGGGGGCTGAACACTGAAGCTTTCTTT.

This chain uses TRBV7-8 with TRBJ2-2, with TRBD2 identical over 11 bases. This CDR3 has 20 residues. V was clipped by 5 bases and J by 7 bases; unmatched bases: 21. Germline assignment: CDR1 SGHVS and CDR2 FQNEAQ. In DNA, the CDR3 is TGTGCCAGCAGCCTCCGGTACAGGGAGGCTAGCGGGAGGAGTAACGGGGAGCTGTTTTTT. It codes for CASSLRYREASGRSNGELFF.

This clone is medium-sized in the sample. The chain carries TRBV29-1 and TRBJ2-2; 9 bases line up with TRBD1. Trimming cost V 1 base and J 6 bases; bases outside gene matches: 6. The CDR3 has 15 amino acids. From germline, CDR1 is SQVTM and CDR2 ANQGSEA. In DNA, the CDR3 is TGCAGCGTTGAAGTCGGGACAGGGAGTGCCGGGGAGCTGTTTTTT. It translates to CSVEVGTGSAGELFF.

The J gene is TRBJ1-2, the V gene TRBV10-3; D remains ambiguous. Germline V CDR1 and CDR2: ENHRY, SYGVKD. The CDR3 contains 14 residues. The V and J ends lost 0 bases and 5 bases respectively, with 10 bases between them. CDR3 sequence (DNA): TGTGCCATCAGTGAGTCCGGGTTACGATATGGCTACACCTTC. As protein: CAISESGLRYGYTF.

The V and J genes are TRBV19 and TRBJ1-1; D is possibly TRBD1 (5 bases). The germline V gene encodes CDR1 LNHDA and CDR2 SQIVND (reference sequence). The CDR3 consists of 12 residues. Trimming left V 5 bases short and J 6 bases short, with 10 bases between. The CDR3 protein is CASSLGRAEAFF. CDR3 sequence (DNA): TGTGCCAGTAGTCTGGGCAGGGCTGAAGCTTTCTTT.

The gene calls are TRBV11-1 and TRBJ2-3, with TRBD1 matching 7 bases. CDR1 SGHAT and CDR2 FQDESV come from the germline V gene (reference sequence). After removal of 3 bases from V and 4 bases from J, the junction contained 10 bases not matched to a gene. CDR3 size: 16 residues. As DNA, the CDR3 is TGTGCCAGCAGCTTGAACAGGGGCTTGGGGGCAGATACGCAGTATTTT. Amino acids: CASSLNRGLGADTQYF.

The chain carries TRBV10-3 and TRBJ1-3, with TRBD1 matching over 7 bases. V lost 2 bases and J lost 0; bases outside the gene matches: 4. The CDR3 runs 16 residues. Per germline, CDR1 ENHRY and CDR2 SYGVKD. CDR3 sequence reads: CAISEKGTVSGNTIYF. The DNA for the CDR3 is TGTGCCATCAGTGAGAAGGGGACAGTCTCTGGAAACACCATATATTTT.

The chain links TRBV7-3 to TRBJ2-2; TRBD2 is a possible D gene (5 bases). The V end lost 1 base, the J end lost 6 bases, and 12 bases lay between the germline ends. This CDR3 is built from 15 residues. Germline V gene lookup returns CDR1 SGHTA and CDR2 FQGTGA. In DNA form, the CDR3 reads TGTGCCAGCAGCTTAAGTCCAGGAGGCGCCGGGGAGCTGTTTTTT. The encoded protein is CASSLSPGGAGELFF.

A note on this clone: This CDR3 is also generated by other DNA sequences in the sample. The chain combines TRBV19 with TRBJ1-1; 11 bases line up with TRBD1. Germline V gene data show CDR1 as LNHDA and CDR2 as SQIVND (reference sequence). The CDR3 loop spans 20 amino acids. J gave up 1 base and V 5 bases, and 18 bases lay outside the gene matches. DNA for the CDR3: TGTGCCAGTAGTGGCCAGGACAGGGGGCGATTTCTCGTTGAGAACACTGAAGCTTTCTTT. Translating gives CASSGQDRGRFLVENTEAFF.